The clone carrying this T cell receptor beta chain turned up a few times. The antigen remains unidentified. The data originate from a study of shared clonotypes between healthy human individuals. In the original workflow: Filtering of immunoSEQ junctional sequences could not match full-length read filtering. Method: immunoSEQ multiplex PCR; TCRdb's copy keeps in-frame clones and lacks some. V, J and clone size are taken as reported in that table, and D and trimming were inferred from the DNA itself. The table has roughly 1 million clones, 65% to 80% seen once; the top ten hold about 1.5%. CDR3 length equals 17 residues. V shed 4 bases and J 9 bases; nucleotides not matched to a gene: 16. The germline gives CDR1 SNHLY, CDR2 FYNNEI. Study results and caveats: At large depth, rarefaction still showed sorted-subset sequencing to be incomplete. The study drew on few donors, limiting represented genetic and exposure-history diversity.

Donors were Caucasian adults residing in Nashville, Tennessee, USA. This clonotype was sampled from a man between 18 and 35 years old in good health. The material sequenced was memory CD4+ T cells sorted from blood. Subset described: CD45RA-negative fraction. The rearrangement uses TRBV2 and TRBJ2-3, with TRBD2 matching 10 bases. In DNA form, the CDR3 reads TGTGCCAGCAGTGTAAAAATAGCGGGGGGATCTAAGGGGACGCAGTATTTT. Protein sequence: CASSVKIAGGSKGTQYF. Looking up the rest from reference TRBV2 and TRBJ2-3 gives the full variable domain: EPEVTQTPSHQVTQMGQEVILRCVPISNHLYFYWYRQILGQKVEFLVSFYNNEISEKSEIFDDQFSVERPDGSNFTLKIRSTKLEDSAMYFCASSVKIAGGSKGTQYFGPGTRLTVL.